What follows are 22 T cell receptor beta chains derived from one specimen sequenced in a study of blood T cell repertoires in COVID-19. Here immunoSEQ multiplex PCR was the method, and the copy in TCRdb shows in-frame clones only, minus some. The table records 190,000 or so clones, roughly 86% of them present only once. Sequencing was performed on peripheral blood. These receptors originate from a man aged 35 to 55 with active or convalescent COVID-19.

V and J are TRBV28 and TRBJ1-2; 7 nucleotides agree with TRBD1. Trimming cost V 4 bases and J 4 bases; bases outside gene matches: 9. This CDR3 spans 15 amino acids. CDR1 is MDHEN and CDR2 is SYDVKM in the germline V gene. The CDR3: CASSSPGTEVYGYTF. The CDR3 nucleotides are TGTGCCAGCAGTTCCCCGGGGACAGAAGTCTATGGCTACACCTTC.

CDR3 sequence (DNA): TGTGCCAGCAGCTCGGGGGACTTGCCGGATACGCAGTATTTT. Its protein is CASSSGDLPDTQYF. This rearrangement joins TRBV5-4 to TRBJ2-3; a possible D gene is TRBD2 (6 bases). Per germline, CDR1 SGHNT and CDR2 YYREEE (reference sequence). V dropped 3 bases and J dropped 6 bases, with 14 bases sitting between them. The CDR3 has 14 amino acids.

This chain joins TRBV19 and TRBJ1-2; D possibly corresponds to TRBD1 (5 bases). The CDR3 is 12 amino acids. Trimming stripped 6 bases from V and 2 bases from J, with 7 bases between. Germline V lookup: CDR1 LNHDA, CDR2 SQIVND (reference sequence). This CDR3 is CASRSGNYGYTF. The CDR3 region has the DNA TGTGCCAGTAGGTCAGGGAACTATGGCTACACCTTC.

This clone was seen a few times. The chain employs TRBV2 and TRBJ1-1; TRBD1 agrees at 11 bases. Germline loops: CDR1 SNHLY, CDR2 FYNNEI. This CDR3 has 13 amino acids. J lost 3 bases, V lost 6 bases, and 0 bases had no gene match. The CDR3 sequence: CASRGQGDTEAFF. The CDR3 DNA follows: TGTGCCAGCAGGGGACAGGGGGACACTGAAGCTTTCTTT.

This clone was observed a single time. The rearrangement links TRBV5-4 to TRBJ2-5; 7 positions match TRBD1. Trimming at V came to 4 bases and at J to 7 bases, leaving 13 bases not matched to a gene. The CDR3 spans 15 residues. The germline V gene encodes CDR1 SGHNT and CDR2 YYREEE (reference sequence). The CDR3 reads CASSPSVTGAGTQYF. In DNA form, the CDR3 reads TGTGCCAGCAGCCCATCAGTTACAGGGGCCGGGACCCAGTACTTC.

V usage is TRBV19 and J usage is TRBJ2-7, with TRBD2 identical over 10 bases. Germline loops: CDR1 LNHDA, CDR2 SQIVND (reference sequence). This CDR3 spans 13 amino acids. With V trimmed by 7 bases and J by 6 bases, 6 bases remained unmatched. For the CDR3, the DNA is TGTGCCAGTATGTCTAGCGGGGGCAGCGAGCAGTACTTC. Translation: CASMSSGGSEQYF.

This rearrangement joins TRBV6-4 to TRBJ2-1; 12 bases are shared with TRBD2. The CDR3 covers 15 residues. Germline V CDR1 and CDR2: MRHNA, SNTAGT. V lost 6 bases, J lost 8 bases, and 8 bases stayed unmatched. CDR3 residues: CASRELAGGTYEQFF. CDR3 nucleotide sequence: TGTGCCAGCAGGGAACTAGCGGGGGGAACATATGAGCAGTTCTTC.

The chain links TRBV2 to TRBJ2-7; 9 bases are shared with TRBD1. Germline V gene data show CDR1 as SNHLY and CDR2 as FYNNEI. V shed 9 bases and J 4 bases; nucleotides not matched to a gene: 4. The CDR3 totals 12 residues. The CDR3, as DNA: TGTGCCAGGGGACAGGGCAAGTACGAGCAGTACTTC. This gives the protein CARGQGKYEQYF.

This chain joins TRBV6-6 and TRBJ2-1; 7 bases align to TRBD1. The CDR3 loop spans 16 amino acids. V dropped 0 bases and J dropped 9; count of bases not matched to a gene: 11. Germline CDR1 and CDR2: MNHNY and SVGAGI (reference sequence). The CDR3 region is CASSYSFSQGVGEQFF. The CDR3 DNA reads TGTGCCAGCAGTTACTCGTTCAGCCAGGGGGTTGGTGAGCAGTTCTTC.

This clone turned up a few times. This CDR3 is CASSLGQGEQGAGYTF. CDR3 DNA sequence: TGCGCCAGCAGCTTGGGACAGGGGGAACAAGGTGCGGGCTACACCTTC. This chain links TRBV5-1 with TRBJ1-2, with 9 nucleotides matching TRBD1. The V gene's germline CDR1 is SGHRS and CDR2 YFSETQ. CDR3 size: 16 residues. Unmatched junction bases numbered 11, after V lost 0 bases and J lost 8 bases.

The V gene is TRBV7-6, the J gene TRBJ1-6, with D tentatively TRBD1 (5 bases). The ends were cut back, 1 base at V and 11 bases at J, with 18 bases in the middle. CDR3 length: 16 residues. Germline V CDR1 and CDR2: SGHVS, FNYEAQ. CDR3 in DNA: TGTGCCAGCAGCTTAGGACAGCCCGGTCTCGCGGCACCCCTCCACTTT. Amino acid sequence: CASSLGQPGLAAPLHF.

This rearrangement joins TRBV7-8 to TRBJ2-7; no clear D. CDR1 is SGHVS and CDR2 is FQNEAQ in the germline V gene. V lost 1 base and J 1 base, leaving 8 bases between the germline ends. The CDR3 spans 14 residues. CDR3 amino acids: CASSLGVSSYEQYF. CDR3 in DNA: TGTGCCAGCAGCTTAGGTGTCAGTTCCTACGAGCAGTACTTC. Together with reference TRBV7-8 and TRBJ2-7, the CDR3 gives the full variable domain: GAGVSQSPRYKVAKRGQDVALRCDPISGHVSLFWYQQALGQGPEFLTYFQNEAQLDKSGLPSDRFFAERPEGSVSTLKIQRTQQEDSAVYLCASSLGVSSYEQYFGPGTRLTVT.

This chain joins TRBV2 and TRBJ2-7; D perhaps matches TRBD1 (8 bases). Germline lookup yields CDR1 SNHLY and CDR2 FYNNEI. V was trimmed by 8 bases and J by 4 bases, leaving 15 bases between them. The CDR3 extends over 13 amino acids. For the CDR3, the DNA is TGTGCCAGCGGGGGGGGACAGGTGTACGAGCAGTACTTC. Translation gives CASGGGQVYEQYF.

This clone appeared a few times. At one end the junction does not follow the germline gene, possibly because of a read error. The V and J genes are TRBV2 and TRBJ1-6; D might be TRBD1 (6 bases). CDR3 length: 11 residues. CDR1 is SNHLY, CDR2 FYNNEI, per germline. The CDR3 loop is CASTQGSLGNF. In DNA form, the CDR3 reads TGTGCCAGCACACAGGGTTCACTGGGCAACTTT.

V gene TRBV10-3 combines with J gene TRBJ2-6; no clear D gene. The CDR3 spans 14 residues. Trimming removed 3 bases from V and 0 bases from J, with 3 bases in between. CDR1 and CDR2 (germline): ENHRY, SYGVKD. For the CDR3, the DNA is TGTGCCATCAGTGACGGCTCTGGGGCCAACGTCCTGACTTTC. Its protein is CAISDGSGANVLTF.

V and J are TRBV6-5 and TRBJ1-4; 7 bases fit TRBD1. The CDR3 sequence is 13 residues long. CDR1 is MNHEY and CDR2 is SVGAGI in the germline V gene. V shed 6 bases, J shed 8 bases, and the junction held 6 bases outside the gene matches. The CDR3 protein is CASSRQGGEKLFF. The DNA for the CDR3 is TGTGCCAGCAGCCGACAGGGAGGAGAAAAACTGTTTTTT.

V and J are TRBV10-3 and TRBJ1-6; TRBD1 aligns across 10 bases. The CDR3 has 14 residues. J gave up 13 bases and V 10 bases, and 13 bases lay outside the gene matches. CDR1 and CDR2 from the germline V gene are ENHRY and SYGVKD. CDR3 protein: CATRSGTGAFPLHF. CDR3 coding DNA: TGTGCCACCAGGTCGGGGACAGGGGCTTTTCCCCTCCACTTT.

This sequence joins TRBV30 and TRBJ1-1, with D unclear. V was pared by 4 bases and J by 8 bases, with 23 bases between. The CDR3 consists of 15 residues. Germline values: CDR1 GTSNPN, CDR2 SVGIG (reference sequence). The CDR3 DNA follows: TGTGCCTGGAAAAAAATCGGGAATGCCGGCCCCGAAGCTTTCTTT. This gives the protein CAWKKIGNAGPEAFF. Filled out from reference TRBV30 and TRBJ1-1, the complete variable domain reads SQTIHQWPATLVQPVGSPLSLECTVEGTSNPNLYWYRQAAGRGLQLLFYSVGIGQISSEVPQNLSASRPQDRQFILSSKKLLLSDSGFYLCAWKKIGNAGPEAFFGQGTRLTVV.

The gene calls are TRBV6-2 or TRBV6-3 and TRBJ1-3; unclear D gene. Germline V gene sequence: CDR1 MNHEY, CDR2 SVGEGT. V was trimmed by 2 bases and J by 5 bases, leaving 7 bases between them. The CDR3 is 13 residues long. CDR3 in DNA: TGTGCCAGCAGTTACGAAGCTCGAAACACCATATATTTT. This sequence encodes CASSYEARNTIYF.

The rearrangement joins TRBV2 to TRBJ1-1; TRBD1 might be the D (6 bases). CDR3 length: 14 residues. Trimming took 5 bases from V and 0 from J, leaving 10 bases between them. Germline assignment: CDR1 SNHLY and CDR2 FYNNEI. The CDR3 DNA sequence: TGTGCCAGCAGTCGGACAGAGATGAACACTGAAGCTTTCTTT. It codes for CASSRTEMNTEAFF.

The chain employs TRBV30 and TRBJ2-7; a weak D match, TRBD2 (6 bases). Trimming left V 1 base short and J 9 bases short, with 10 bases between. The CDR3 is 11 amino acids. Per germline, CDR1 GTSNPN and CDR2 SVGIG (reference sequence). The DNA for the CDR3 is TGTGCCTGGAGTGGTCTGGGGGGGCAGTACTTC. Its protein is CAWSGLGGQYF.

This chain connects TRBV28 to TRBJ1-1; weak D call: TRBD1 (5 bases). V lost 4 bases and J lost 5, with 17 bases in between. This CDR3 spans 15 amino acids. The germline V gene encodes CDR1 MDHEN and CDR2 SYDVKM. The CDR3 DNA reads TGTGCCAGCAGTTCTGAGACGGAGACAGATACTGAAGCTTTCTTT. It is translated as CASSSETETDTEAFF.